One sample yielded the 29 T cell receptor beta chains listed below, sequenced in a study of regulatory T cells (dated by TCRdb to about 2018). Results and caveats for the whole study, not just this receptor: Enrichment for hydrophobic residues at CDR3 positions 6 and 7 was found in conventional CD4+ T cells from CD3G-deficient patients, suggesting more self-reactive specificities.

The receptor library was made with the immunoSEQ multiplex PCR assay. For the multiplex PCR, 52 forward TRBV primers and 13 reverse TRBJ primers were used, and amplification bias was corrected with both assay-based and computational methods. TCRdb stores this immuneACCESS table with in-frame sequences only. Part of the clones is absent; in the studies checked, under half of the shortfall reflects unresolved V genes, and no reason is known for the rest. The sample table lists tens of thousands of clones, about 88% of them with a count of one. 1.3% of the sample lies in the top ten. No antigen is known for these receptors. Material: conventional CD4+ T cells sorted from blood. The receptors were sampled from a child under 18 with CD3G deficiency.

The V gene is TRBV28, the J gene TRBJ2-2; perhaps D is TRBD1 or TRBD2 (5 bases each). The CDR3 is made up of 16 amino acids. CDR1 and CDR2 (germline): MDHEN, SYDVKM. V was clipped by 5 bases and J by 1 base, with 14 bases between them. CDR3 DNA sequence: TGTGCCAGCAGTCACGGACTGGGGGTGAACACCGGGGAGCTGTTTTTT. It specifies CASSHGLGVNTGELFF.

The CDR3 nucleotides read TGTGCTAGCCCGAAGGGGGGGGAAAAACTGTTTTTT. Amino acids: CASPKGGEKLFF. This chain joins TRBV12-5 and TRBJ1-4; tentative D call: TRBD1 (6 bases). This CDR3 has 12 residues. Deletions cut 9 bases from V and 8 bases from J, with 13 bases between. Per germline, CDR1 LGHNT and CDR2 FRNRAP. Variable domain in full (rest from reference TRBV12-5 and TRBJ1-4): DARVTQTPRHKVTEMGQEVTMRCQPILGHNTVFWYRQTMMQGLELLAYFRNRAPLDDSGMPKDRFSAEMPDATLATLKIQPSEPRDSAVYFCASPKGGEKLFFGSGTQLSVL.

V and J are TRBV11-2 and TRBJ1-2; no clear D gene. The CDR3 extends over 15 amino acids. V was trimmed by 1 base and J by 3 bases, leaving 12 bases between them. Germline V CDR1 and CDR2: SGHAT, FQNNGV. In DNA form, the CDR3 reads TGTGCCAGCAGCTTAGGGCCCCGGGCCTACTATGGCTACACCTTC. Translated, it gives CASSLGPRAYYGYTF.

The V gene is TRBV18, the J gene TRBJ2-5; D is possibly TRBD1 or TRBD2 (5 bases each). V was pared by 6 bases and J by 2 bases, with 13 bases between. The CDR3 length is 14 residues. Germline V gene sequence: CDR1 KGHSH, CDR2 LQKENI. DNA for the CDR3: TGTGCCAGCTCGCGGGCAGGGAGACAAGAGACCCAGTACTTC. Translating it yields CASSRAGRQETQYF.

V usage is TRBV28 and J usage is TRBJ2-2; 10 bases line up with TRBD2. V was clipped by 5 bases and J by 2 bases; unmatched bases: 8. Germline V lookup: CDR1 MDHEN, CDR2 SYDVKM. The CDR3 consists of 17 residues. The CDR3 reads CASSPVSGRTNTGELFF. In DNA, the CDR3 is TGTGCCAGCAGTCCCGTTAGCGGGAGGACCAACACCGGGGAGCTGTTTTTT.

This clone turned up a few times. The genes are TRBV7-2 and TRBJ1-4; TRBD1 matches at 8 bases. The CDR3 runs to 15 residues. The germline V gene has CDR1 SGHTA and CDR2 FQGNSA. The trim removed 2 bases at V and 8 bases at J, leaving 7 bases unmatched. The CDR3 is CASSLRRGLGEKLFF. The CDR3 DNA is TGTGCCAGCAGCTTACGCAGGGGGCTCGGGGAAAAACTGTTTTTT.

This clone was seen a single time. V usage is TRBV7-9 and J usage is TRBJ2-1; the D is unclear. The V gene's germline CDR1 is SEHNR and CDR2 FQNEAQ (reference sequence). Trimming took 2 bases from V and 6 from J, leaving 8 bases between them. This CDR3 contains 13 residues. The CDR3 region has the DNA TGTGCCAGCAGCTTATCTGGTTTCAATGAGCAGTTCTTC. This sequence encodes CASSLSGFNEQFF.

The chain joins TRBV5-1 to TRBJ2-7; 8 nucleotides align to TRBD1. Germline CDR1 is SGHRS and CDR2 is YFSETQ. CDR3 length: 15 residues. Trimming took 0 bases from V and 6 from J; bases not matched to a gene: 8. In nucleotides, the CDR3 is TGCGCCAGCAGCTTGGGGGCGGACAGGGCCCCCGAGCAGTACTTC. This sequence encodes CASSLGADRAPEQYF.

As DNA, the CDR3 is TGTGCCAGCAGACCGGCGACAGCCAATTCCTACGAGCAGTACTTC. This codes for CASRPATANSYEQYF. J is TRBJ2-7 and V is TRBV28, with D possibly matching TRBD1 (5 bases). Germline values: CDR1 MDHEN, CDR2 SYDVKM. Deletions cut 6 bases from V and 1 base from J, with 16 bases between. This CDR3 has 15 residues. The full variable domain, completed using reference TRBV28 and TRBJ2-7, is DVKVTQSSRYLVKRTGEKVFLECVQDMDHENMFWYRQDPGLGLRLIYFSYDVKMKEKGDIPEGYSVSREKKERFSLILESASTNQTSMYLCASRPATANSYEQYFGPGTRLTVT.

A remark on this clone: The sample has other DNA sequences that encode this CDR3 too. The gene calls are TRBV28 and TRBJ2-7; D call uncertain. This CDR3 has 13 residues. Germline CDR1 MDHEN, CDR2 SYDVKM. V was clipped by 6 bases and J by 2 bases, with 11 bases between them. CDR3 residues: CASSRLSPYEQYF. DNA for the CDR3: TGTGCCAGCAGCCGTCTTAGCCCCTACGAGCAGTACTTC.

The CDR3, as DNA: TGTGCCAGCAGCTTAGGGGACACCTACGAGCAGTACTTC. Translation gives CASSLGDTYEQYF. J is TRBJ2-7 and V is TRBV7-8; TRBD1 is a possible D gene (6 bases). Trimming pared 1 base from V and 2 bases from J, leaving 6 bases between. Germline lookup yields CDR1 SGHVS and CDR2 FQNEAQ. The CDR3 is 13 amino acids.

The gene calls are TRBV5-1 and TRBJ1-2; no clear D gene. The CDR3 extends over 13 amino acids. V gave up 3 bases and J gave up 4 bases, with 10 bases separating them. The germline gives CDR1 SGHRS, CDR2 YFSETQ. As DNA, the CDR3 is TGCGCCAGCAGCTCGGACGGCCTCTATGGCTACACCTTC. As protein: CASSSDGLYGYTF.

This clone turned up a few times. The CDR3 region has the DNA TGTGCCTGGAGATCTAGCACAGATACGCAGTATTTT. This translates into CAWRSSTDTQYF. This sequence joins TRBV30 and TRBJ2-3; D unclear. V lost 3 bases to trimming and J lost 0 bases, with 4 bases between them. Germline V gene sequence: CDR1 GTSNPN, CDR2 SVGIG (reference sequence). The CDR3 loop spans 12 amino acids.

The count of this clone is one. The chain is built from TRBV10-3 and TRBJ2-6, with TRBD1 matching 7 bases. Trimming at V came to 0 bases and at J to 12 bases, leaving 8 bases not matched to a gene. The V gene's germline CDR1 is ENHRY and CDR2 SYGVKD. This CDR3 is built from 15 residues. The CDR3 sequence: CAISESFRAGGVLTF. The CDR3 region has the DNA TGTGCCATCAGTGAGTCGTTTAGGGCAGGGGGCGTCCTGACTTTC.

The CDR3 sequence is CASSYQRDTQYF. CDR3 nucleotides: TGTGCCAGCAGCTACCAGAGAGATACGCAGTATTTT. The chain combines TRBV11-2 with TRBJ2-3; D gene unclear. The germline V and J ends were trimmed by 4 bases and 5 bases, with 7 bases remaining between them. CDR1 and CDR2 (germline): SGHAT, FQNNGV. The CDR3 is 12 amino acids.

CDR3 sequence reads: CASSLGASGLTGAKNIQYF. The CDR3 DNA reads as TGTGCCAGCAGCTTAGGGGCTAGCGGGCTGACTGGTGCCAAAAACATTCAGTACTTC. The chain joins TRBV11-2 to TRBJ2-4; 8 bases align to TRBD2. Germline V gene data show CDR1 as SGHAT and CDR2 as FQNNGV. CDR3 size: 19 residues. V gave up 1 base and J gave up 1 base; unmatched junction bases: 12.

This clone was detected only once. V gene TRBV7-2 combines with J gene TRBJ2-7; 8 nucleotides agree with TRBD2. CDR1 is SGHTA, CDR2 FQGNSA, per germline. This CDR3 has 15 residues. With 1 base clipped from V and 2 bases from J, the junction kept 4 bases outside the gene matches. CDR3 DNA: TGTGCCAGCAGCTTAGGTTCGGGGGGGCCCTACGAGCAGTACTTC. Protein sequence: CASSLGSGGPYEQYF. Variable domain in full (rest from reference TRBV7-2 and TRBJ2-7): GAGVSQSPSNKVTEKGKDVELRCDPISGHTALYWYRQSLGQGLEFLIYFQGNSAPDKSGLPSDRFSAERTGGSVSTLTIQRTQQEDSAVYLCASSLGSGGPYEQYFGPGTRLTVT.

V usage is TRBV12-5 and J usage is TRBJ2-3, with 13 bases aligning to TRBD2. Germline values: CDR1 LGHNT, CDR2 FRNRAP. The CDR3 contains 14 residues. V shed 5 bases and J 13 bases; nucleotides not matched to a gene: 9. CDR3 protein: CASGPGTSGTIKYF. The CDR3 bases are TGTGCTAGTGGTCCCGGGACTAGCGGGACTATAAAGTATTTT. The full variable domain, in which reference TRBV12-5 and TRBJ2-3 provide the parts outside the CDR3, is DARVTQTPRHKVTEMGQEVTMRCQPILGHNTVFWYRQTMMQGLELLAYFRNRAPLDDSGMPKDRFSAEMPDATLATLKIQPSEPRDSAVYFCASGPGTSGTIKYFGPGTRLTVL.

The CDR3 nucleotides are TGTGCCAGCAGTCTCCTCGAGACCGGGGAGCTGTTTTTT. Translation: CASSLLETGELFF. This chain uses TRBV28 with TRBJ2-2; D gene ambiguous. CDR1 and CDR2 (germline): MDHEN, SYDVKM. This CDR3 contains 13 residues. Between the trimmed V and J ends, which lost 5 bases and 5 bases, there was a span of 9 bases. Using reference TRBV28 and TRBJ2-2 for the parts outside the CDR3, the full variable domain is DVKVTQSSRYLVKRTGEKVFLECVQDMDHENMFWYRQDPGLGLRLIYFSYDVKMKEKGDIPEGYSVSREKKERFSLILESASTNQTSMYLCASSLLETGELFFGEGSRLTVL.

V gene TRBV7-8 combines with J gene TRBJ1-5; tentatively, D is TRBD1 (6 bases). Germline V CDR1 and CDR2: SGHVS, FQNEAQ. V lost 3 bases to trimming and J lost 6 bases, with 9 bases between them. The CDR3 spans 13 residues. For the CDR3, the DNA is TGTGCCAGCAGCTTGGGGGCAGGTCAGCCCCAGCATTTT. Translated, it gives CASSLGAGQPQHF. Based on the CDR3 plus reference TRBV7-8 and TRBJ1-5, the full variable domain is GAGVSQSPRYKVAKRGQDVALRCDPISGHVSLFWYQQALGQGPEFLTYFQNEAQLDKSGLPSDRFFAERPEGSVSTLKIQRTQQEDSAVYLCASSLGAGQPQHFGDGTRLSIL.

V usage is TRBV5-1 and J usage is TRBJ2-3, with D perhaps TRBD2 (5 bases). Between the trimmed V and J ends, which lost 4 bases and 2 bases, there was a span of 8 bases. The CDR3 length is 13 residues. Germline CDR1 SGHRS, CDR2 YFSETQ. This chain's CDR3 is CASSLDFTDTQYF. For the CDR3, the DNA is TGCGCCAGCAGCCTGGACTTCACAGATACGCAGTATTTT.

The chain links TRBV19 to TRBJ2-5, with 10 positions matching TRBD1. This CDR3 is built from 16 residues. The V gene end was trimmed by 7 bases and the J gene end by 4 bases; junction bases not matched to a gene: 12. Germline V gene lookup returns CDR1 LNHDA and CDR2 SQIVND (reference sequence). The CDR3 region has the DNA TGTGCCAGTATCGTAGGGGGGACAGGGGTGGTAGAGACCCAGTACTTC. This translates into CASIVGGTGVVETQYF.

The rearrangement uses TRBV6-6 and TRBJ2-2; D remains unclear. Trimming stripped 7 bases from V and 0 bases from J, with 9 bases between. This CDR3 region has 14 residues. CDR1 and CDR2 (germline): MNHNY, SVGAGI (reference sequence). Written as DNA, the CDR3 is TGTGCCAGCACTCGAACCGCGAACACCGGGGAGCTGTTTTTT. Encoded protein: CASTRTANTGELFF.

CDR3 amino acids: CASSPTGGVGANVLTF. The DNA for the CDR3 is TGTGCCAGCTCCCCCACAGGCGGTGTTGGGGCCAACGTCCTGACTTTC. The V and J genes are TRBV18 and TRBJ2-6; D perhaps matches TRBD1 (5 bases). Germline V CDR1 and CDR2: KGHSH, LQKENI. CDR3 size: 16 residues. Trimming shortened V by 6 bases and J by 3 bases, and 15 bases separated the two germline ends.

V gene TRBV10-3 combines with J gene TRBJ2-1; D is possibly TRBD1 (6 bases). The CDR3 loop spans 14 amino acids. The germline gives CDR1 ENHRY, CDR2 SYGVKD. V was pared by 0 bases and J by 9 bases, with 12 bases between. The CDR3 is CAISESGGITEQFF. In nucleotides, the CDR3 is TGTGCCATCAGTGAGTCAGGGGGAATAACTGAGCAGTTCTTC.

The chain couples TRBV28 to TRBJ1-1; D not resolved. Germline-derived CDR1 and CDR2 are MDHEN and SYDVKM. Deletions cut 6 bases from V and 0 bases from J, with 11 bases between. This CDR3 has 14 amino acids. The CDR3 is CASRKMEMNTEAFF. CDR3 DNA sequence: TGTGCCAGCAGGAAGATGGAAATGAACACTGAAGCTTTCTTT.

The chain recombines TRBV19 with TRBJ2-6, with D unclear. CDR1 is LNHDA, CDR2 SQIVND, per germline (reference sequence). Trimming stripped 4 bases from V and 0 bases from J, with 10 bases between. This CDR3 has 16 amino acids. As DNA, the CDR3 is TGTGCCAGTAGTACCCGGGCCACCTCTGGGGCCAACGTCCTGACTTTC. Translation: CASSTRATSGANVLTF.

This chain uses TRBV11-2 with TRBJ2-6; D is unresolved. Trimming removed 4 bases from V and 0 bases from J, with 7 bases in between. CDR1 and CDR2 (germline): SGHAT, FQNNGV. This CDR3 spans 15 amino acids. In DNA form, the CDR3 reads TGTGCCAGCAGCTCTACATTCTCTGGGGCCAACGTCCTGACTTTC. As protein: CASSSTFSGANVLTF.

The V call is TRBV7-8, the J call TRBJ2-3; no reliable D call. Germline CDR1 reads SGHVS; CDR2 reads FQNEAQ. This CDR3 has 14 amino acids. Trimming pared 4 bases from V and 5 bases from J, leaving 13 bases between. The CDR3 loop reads CASSSRSGRDTQYF. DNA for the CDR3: TGTGCCAGCAGCTCCCGATCGGGCAGAGATACGCAGTATTTT.